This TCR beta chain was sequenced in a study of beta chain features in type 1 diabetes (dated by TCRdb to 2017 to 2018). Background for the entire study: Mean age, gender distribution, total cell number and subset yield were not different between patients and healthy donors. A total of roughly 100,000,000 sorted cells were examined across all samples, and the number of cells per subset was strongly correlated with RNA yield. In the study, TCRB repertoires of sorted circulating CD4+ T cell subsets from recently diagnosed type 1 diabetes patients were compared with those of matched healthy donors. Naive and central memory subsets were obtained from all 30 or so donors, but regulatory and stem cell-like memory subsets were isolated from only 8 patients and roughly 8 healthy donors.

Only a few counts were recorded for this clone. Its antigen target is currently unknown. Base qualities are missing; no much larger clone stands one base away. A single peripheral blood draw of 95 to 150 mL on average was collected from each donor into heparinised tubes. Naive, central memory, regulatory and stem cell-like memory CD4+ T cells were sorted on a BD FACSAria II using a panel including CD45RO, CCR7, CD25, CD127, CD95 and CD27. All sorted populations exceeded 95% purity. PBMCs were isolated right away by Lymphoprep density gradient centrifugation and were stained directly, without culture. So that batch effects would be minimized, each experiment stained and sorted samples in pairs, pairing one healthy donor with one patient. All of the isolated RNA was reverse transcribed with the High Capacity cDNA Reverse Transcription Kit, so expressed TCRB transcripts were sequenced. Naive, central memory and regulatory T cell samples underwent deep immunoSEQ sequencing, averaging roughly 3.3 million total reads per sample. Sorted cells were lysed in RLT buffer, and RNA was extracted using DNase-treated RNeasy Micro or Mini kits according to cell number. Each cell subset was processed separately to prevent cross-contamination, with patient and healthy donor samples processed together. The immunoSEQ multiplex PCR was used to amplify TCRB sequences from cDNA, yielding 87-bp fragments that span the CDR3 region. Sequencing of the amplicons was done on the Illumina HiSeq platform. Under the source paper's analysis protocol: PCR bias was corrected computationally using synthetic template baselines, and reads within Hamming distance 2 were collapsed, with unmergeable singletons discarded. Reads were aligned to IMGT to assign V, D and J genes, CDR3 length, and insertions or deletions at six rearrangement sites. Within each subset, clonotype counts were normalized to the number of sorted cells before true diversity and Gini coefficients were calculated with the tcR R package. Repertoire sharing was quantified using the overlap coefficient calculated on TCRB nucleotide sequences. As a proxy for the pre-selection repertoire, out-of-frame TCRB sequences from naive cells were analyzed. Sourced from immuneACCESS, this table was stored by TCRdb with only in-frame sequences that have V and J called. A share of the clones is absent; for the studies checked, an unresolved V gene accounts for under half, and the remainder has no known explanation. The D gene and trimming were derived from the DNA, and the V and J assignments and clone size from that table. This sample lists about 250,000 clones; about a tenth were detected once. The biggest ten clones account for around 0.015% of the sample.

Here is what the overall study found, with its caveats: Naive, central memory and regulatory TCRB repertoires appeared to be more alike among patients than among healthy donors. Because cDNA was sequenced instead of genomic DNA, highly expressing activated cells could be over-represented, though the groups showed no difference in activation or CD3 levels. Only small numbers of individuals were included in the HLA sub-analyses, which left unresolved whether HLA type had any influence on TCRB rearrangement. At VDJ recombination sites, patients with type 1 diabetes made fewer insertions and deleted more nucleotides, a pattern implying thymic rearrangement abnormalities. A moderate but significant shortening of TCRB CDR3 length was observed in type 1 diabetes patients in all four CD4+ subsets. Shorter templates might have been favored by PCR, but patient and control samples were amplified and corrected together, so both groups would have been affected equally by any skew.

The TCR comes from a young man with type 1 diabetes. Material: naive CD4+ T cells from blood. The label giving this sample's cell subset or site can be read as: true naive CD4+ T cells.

The CDR3 amino acid sequence is: CASSQSVGEDNSPLHF. The DNA is as follows: TGCGCCAGCAGTCAATCTGTGGGAGAGGACAATTCACCCCTCCACTTT. The V gene is TRBV23-1 and the J gene is TRBJ1-6, with the identity of the D gene unclear. TRBV23-1 is designated an ORF whose function remains uncertain. The CDR3 covers 16 residues, taking in both the cysteine and the phenylalanine. Only the CDR3 DNA stays, 48 bases, in frame from base 1. V and J are truncated by 0 bases and 7 bases respectively, leaving an intervening sequence of 13 bases.